This T cell receptor beta chain was identified during a study of T-cell reconstitution after alpha-beta-depleted transplantation in children. Study results and caveats: Several hundred expanded graft clones reportedly gave rise to the alpha-beta T cells present about two months after transplant. Surviving recipient T cells and thymic progenitors underlay high day-60 TCRbeta diversity in some patients.

The ends lost 0 bases at V and 5 bases at J; junction bases unmatched: 6. Germline CDR1 LGHNA, CDR2 YNFKEQ. This CDR3 region has 16 residues. Preparation of the TCRbeta library involved a method that used unique molecular identifiers. In TCRdb, the PCR reads were re-called with MiXCR into one record per CDR3 protein. The repertoire holds 200,000 to 250,000 distinct CDR3 sequences, with about 25% as singletons. Concerning this clonotype: Antigen specificity is unknown.

Sequencing used PBMCs, obtained before TCRalphabeta/CD19-depleted stem cell transplant. The sequence came from a girl aged 2-15 years with Fanconi anemia, due to receive a stem cell transplant. The chain combines TRBV4-2 with TRBJ2-5; TRBD2 agrees at 10 bases. CDR3 amino acids: CASSQDPSGSTETQYF. The CDR3 coding sequence is TGTGCCAGCAGCCAAGACCCTAGCGGGAGTACCGAGACCCAGTACTTC.